This TCR beta chain was recovered during a study of CD8 T cells in ankylosing spondylitis. Overall study findings and caveats: A motif in TCR beta, a set of under ten highly homologous variants, appeared characteristic of ankylosing spondylitis blood. As for the disease-linked clones, they showed a CD8+ phenotype and occurred at relatively low frequencies in peripheral blood. Disease-associated clones were reportedly significantly overrepresented in matched ankylosing spondylitis synovial fluid.

Germline CDR1 reads SGHRS; CDR2 reads YFSETQ. After removal of 0 bases from V and 6 bases from J, the junction contained 3 bases not matched to a gene. This CDR3 region has 14 residues. A remark on this clonotype: Its target is not known.

Libraries of TCR beta came from quantitative 5'-RACE with molecular barcodes. TCRdb ran MiXCR on the 5' RACE reads and lists one entry per CDR3 protein. This sample yields under 150,000 distinct CDR3 sequences, of which 11% are seen a single time; about 4% belongs to the top ten. This sequence joins TRBV5-1 and TRBJ2-3, with 8 bases matching TRBD1. The clonotype was recovered from a female donor with ankylosing spondylitis or in good health (not recorded which). The sample taken for sequencing was blood, either unsorted or a sorted T cell fraction (not recorded which). The CDR3 region has the DNA TGCGCCAGCAGCTTGGGGACAGGGAAGGATACGCAGTATTTT. It specifies CASSLGTGKDTQYF.